This TCR beta chain stems from a study of tumor-infiltrating lymphocytes in primary liver carcinoma. About the research overall: There were tumors of stage T1-T3 N0M0, each 4.2 to 10 cm across.

Without any cell sorting, about 18-31 mg of bulk tissue yielded co-extracted RNA and DNA. Tumors were each sampled at five separate regions. Without exception, tumor samples held over 80% viable tumor cells. Starting material of 450 to 550 ng total RNA yielded TCR beta cDNA via a constant-region primer. Generation of the TCR beta libraries relied on three nested multiplex PCR rounds using slightly modified ARM-PCR. Use of TRBV1-TRBV30 forward primers with a C-beta reverse primer characterized the first two PCR rounds, which lasted nine to eleven cycles each. MiXCR, applied by TCRdb to the multiplex PCR reads, yields one record per CDR3 protein. The sample carries 100,000 to 150,000 distinct CDR3 sequences, 64% recorded once. Study observations and caveats: Overlap between tumor regions exceeded overlap of tumor with adjacent tissue or blood.

The CDR3 covers 16 residues. Losses at the gene ends were 5 bases for V and 4 bases for J; bases not matched to a gene: 10. Germline CDR1 MNHEY, CDR2 SVGAGI. This clonotype was picked up many times. Its antigen is undetermined. The chain uses TRBV6-5 and TRBJ2-2; 7 bases fit TRBD1. The source is a woman aged 60 to 75 with primary liver carcinoma and hepatitis B virus infection. Sequenced: liver tumor tissue from sampling region 3. Indicated subset: tumor region T3, left-lateral pole. CDR3 sequence: CASSRLPGQSTGELFF. DNA for the CDR3: TGTGCCAGCAGTCGCCTTCCGGGACAGAGCACCGGGGAGCTGTTTTTT.